This T cell receptor beta chain stems from a study of blood T cell repertoires in COVID-19. This CDR3 comprises 12 residues. Germline CDR1 is SQVTM and CDR2 is ANQGSEA. Some clones are missing from TCRdb's copy, which holds only in-frame ones; the method was immunoSEQ multiplex PCR. The sample includes 200,000 to 250,000 clones, 84% seen only once; the top ten take approximately 6.5%. The study drew participants aged about 18 to 89 years from 24 US areas. Before being deemed recovered, Cohort 3 donors had two negative PCRs, clearance, or symptom resolution. The chain links TRBV29-1 to TRBJ2-1; the D is unclear. The sample consisted of PBMCs or T cells enriched from blood (not recorded which). The clonotype comes from a woman between 40 and 55 years old who had recovered from COVID-19. The CDR3 here is CSYRNSYNEQFF. The CDR3 nucleotides read TGCAGTTACAGAAACTCCTACAATGAGCAGTTCTTC.